Following are 15 T cell receptor beta chains from one sample sequenced in a study of human T cells and chemical hapten exposure. Described time point: patch test 1, 2 weeks after DPC sensitization. Specified treatment: therapeutic diphenylcyclopropenone sensitization with weekly scalp DPC. TCRdb reanalysed the RACE reads using MiXCR and keeps one entry per CDR3 protein. In the table there are over 75,000 distinct CDR3 sequences, roughly 7.1% of which are singletons. The material sequenced was whole blood, taken in connection with sensitization to the hapten diphenylcyclopropenone (DPC). These receptors came from a woman aged 25 to 39 with alopecia areata. Some clones in this sample may be carry-over from other donors' samples.

This clonotype came up many times. The junction and the germline gene differ at one end; a read error may be behind it. The J gene is TRBJ1-2, the V gene TRBV29-1, with D possibly TRBD1 on 6 matching bases. In germline, CDR1 is SQVTM, CDR2 ANQGSEA. CDR3 length: 12 residues. The DNA for the CDR3 is TGCAGCGTCAAGACAGGACCTGAGCCCGAGATCTTC. The encoded protein is CSVKTGPEPEIF.

Only a few counts were recorded for this clonotype. The V call is TRBV3-1, the J call TRBJ1-4, with D perhaps TRBD1 (6 bases). Trimming removed 5 bases from V and 4 bases from J, with 14 bases in between. The CDR3 is 15 amino acids. Germline CDR1 LGHDT, CDR2 YNNKEL (reference sequence). CDR3 protein: CASSGTGRGNEKLFF. CDR3 in DNA: TGTGCCAGCAGCGGTACAGGGAGGGGTAATGAAAAACTGTTTTTT.

There are many counts of this clonotype. The chain employs TRBV6-5 and TRBJ1-2, with 8 bases aligning to TRBD1. Germline values: CDR1 MNHEY, CDR2 SVGAGI. The CDR3 length is 17 residues. V shed 2 bases, J shed 6 bases, and the junction held 14 bases outside the gene matches. The CDR3 DNA reads as TGTGCCAGCAGTTACACCGATTGGACAGGGATTGGGCATGGCTACACCTTC. This encodes CASSYTDWTGIGHGYTF.

This clonotype occurred many times. This chain uses TRBV7-3 with TRBJ1-2, with 7 bases matching TRBD1. CDR3 length: 15 amino acids. J lost 7 bases, V lost 2 bases, and 10 bases had no gene match. CDR1 and CDR2 (germline): SGHTA, FQGTGA. This CDR3 reads CASSLGGTDTFGYTF. The DNA for the CDR3 is TGTGCCAGCAGCTTAGGGGGGACAGATACCTTTGGCTACACCTTC. The entire variable domain, with the rest obtained from reference TRBV7-3 and TRBJ1-2, is as follows: GAGVSQTPSNKVTEKGKYVELRCDPISGHTALYWYRQSLGQGPEFLIYFQGTGAADDSGLPNDRFFAVRPEGSVSTLKIQRTERGDSAVYLCASSLGGTDTFGYTFGSGTRLTVV.

This clonotype was counted only a few times. The chain employs TRBV18 and TRBJ1-5; a weak D match, TRBD1 (5 bases). V gave up 3 bases and J gave up 8 bases, with 20 bases separating them. This CDR3 contains 16 residues. Germline V gene sequence: CDR1 KGHSH, CDR2 LQKENI. As DNA, the CDR3 is TGTGCCAGCTCACCCTACGTCACCACTAGGGGTGAGCCCCAGCATTTT. Its translation is CASSPYVTTRGEPQHF.

This clonotype has just a few counts. The chain recombines TRBV6-6 with TRBJ2-3; 10 positions match TRBD2. V dropped 7 bases and J dropped 9; count of bases not matched to a gene: 7. CDR3 length: 13 residues. CDR1 MNHNY and CDR2 SVGAGI come from the germline V gene (reference sequence). The CDR3 protein is CASNPLGLATQYF. In DNA form, the CDR3 reads TGTGCCAGCAACCCCTTGGGACTAGCGACGCAGTATTTT.

This clonotype occurred a few times. The genes are TRBV6-2 or TRBV6-3 and TRBJ2-1; D call uncertain. CDR1 MNHEY and CDR2 SVGEGT come from the germline V gene. CDR3 length: 14 amino acids. The V end was cut by 0 bases, the J end by 4 bases, with 7 bases between. In nucleotides, the CDR3 is TGTGCCAGCAGTTACTCTATGGGGTACAATGAGCAGTTCTTC. This sequence encodes CASSYSMGYNEQFF.

This clonotype was recorded many times. V is TRBV12-3 or TRBV12-4 and J is TRBJ2-1, with no clear D. The CDR3 loop spans 12 amino acids. V was clipped by 3 bases and J by 7 bases, with 7 bases between them. The CDR3 DNA reads as TGTGCCAGCAGTTTTAGGGCTAATGAGCAGTTCTTC. Translated, it gives CASSFRANEQFF.

The sample holds many counts of this clonotype. The chain joins TRBV9 to TRBJ2-3, with D perhaps TRBD1 (5 bases). CDR1 SGDLS and CDR2 YYNGEE come from the germline V gene. The length of the CDR3 is 14 residues. Deletions cut 4 bases from V and 2 bases from J, with 11 bases between. The CDR3 bases are TGTGCCAGCAGCCCCCAGACAGCCACAGATACGCAGTATTTT. Protein product: CASSPQTATDTQYF. The whole variable domain, filled in from reference TRBV9 and TRBJ2-3, reads DSGVTQTPKHLITATGQRVTLRCSPRSGDLSVYWYQQSLDQGLQFLIQYYNGEERAKGNILERFSAQQFPDLHSELNLSSLELGDSALYFCASSPQTATDTQYFGPGTRLTVL.

The chain has TRBV29-1 and TRBJ2-7, with D hard to call. This CDR3 region has 12 residues. V was pared by 4 bases and J by 4 bases, with 11 bases between. CDR1 and CDR2 (germline): SQVTM, ANQGSEA. CDR3 coding DNA: TGCAGCGTTGTAGGGCCATTGTACGAGCAGTACTTC. Protein sequence: CSVVGPLYEQYF.

This clonotype has a handful of counts. The gene calls are TRBV20-1 and TRBJ1-3; the D gene is possibly TRBD1 (5 bases). The CDR3 has 17 amino acids. Between the trimmed V and J ends, which lost 5 bases and 0 bases, there was a span of 20 bases. Germline CDR1 reads DFQATT; CDR2 reads SNEGSKA (reference sequence). The CDR3 protein is CSAENRAGRISGNTIYF. Written as DNA, the CDR3 is TGCAGTGCTGAAAATCGGGCAGGGAGGATCTCTGGAAACACCATATATTTT.

This clonotype was found many times. The V gene is TRBV3-1, the J gene TRBJ2-3; D not certain. The ends were cut back, 1 base at V and 1 base at J, with 12 bases in the middle. Germline assignment: CDR1 LGHDT and CDR2 YNNKEL (reference sequence). CDR3 size: 16 residues. In DNA, the CDR3 is TGTGCCAGCAGCCAAGCGGTCGGATTTCGCACAGATACGCAGTATTTT. Translated: CASSQAVGFRTDTQYF.

This chain joins TRBV19 and TRBJ2-7; no definite D call. The germline gives CDR1 LNHDA, CDR2 SQIVND (reference sequence). CDR3 length equals 14 residues. Trimming removed 2 bases at V and 2 bases at J, with 10 bases between. CDR3 loop: CASSIRTETYEQYF. The CDR3 DNA is TGTGCCAGTAGTATACGGACGGAGACCTACGAGCAGTACTTC.

This clonotype was detected only a few times. The J gene is TRBJ2-4, the V gene TRBV6-1; no firm D call. This CDR3 is built from 12 residues. V was cut by 2 bases and J by 5 bases, with 4 bases left in between. CDR1 is MNHNS and CDR2 is SASEGT in the germline V gene. CDR3 region: CASSENENIQYF. CDR3 DNA: TGTGCCAGCAGTGAAAACGAAAACATTCAGTACTTC.

In this sample, this clonotype turned up many times. V and J are TRBV27 and TRBJ1-2; 9 positions agree with TRBD1. This CDR3 spans 14 amino acids. CDR1 MNHEY and CDR2 SMNVEV come from the germline V gene (reference sequence). With 6 bases clipped from V and 4 bases from J, the junction kept 6 bases outside the gene matches. CDR3 loop: CASRRTGASYGYTF. CDR3 nucleotides: TGTGCCAGCAGGAGGACAGGGGCGTCCTATGGCTACACCTTC.